One and the same sample provided the 24 T cell receptor beta chains below, sequenced in a study of T cells in women clearing cervical HPV infection. The assay was immunoSEQ multiplex PCR, and TCRdb's table has in-frame clones only and misses some. Across about 18,000 clones, the top ten clones capture roughly 14% of the sample. Material: blood buffy coat. These receptors came from a woman between 18 and 70 years old with a cervical HPV16 infection that either progressed to CIN3+ or cleared (not recorded which).

On this clone itself: The CDR3 is cut off 3 residues early in the read; its end comes from the germline J gene. This chain links TRBV30 with TRBJ1-5; D is undetermined. Per germline, CDR1 GTSNPN and CDR2 SVGIG (reference sequence). With 3 bases removed from V and 7 bases from J, the gap between germline ends came to 13 bases. The CDR3 is made up of 13 amino acids. The CDR3 sequence is CAWSGSGKQPQHF. Incomplete CDR3 DNA: TGTGCCTGGAGCGGCAGCGGGAAACAGCCC.

A note on this clone: The read finishes 3 residues shy of the CDR3 end, and the germline J gene is used to complete it. The V and J genes are TRBV10-3 and TRBJ2-1; D is ambiguous. The CDR3 length is 13 residues. V shed 4 bases and J shed 3 bases, with 7 bases lying between them. Germline CDR1 ENHRY, CDR2 SYGVKD. The chain's CDR3 is CAISGAYYNEQFF. CDR3 DNA (partial): TGTGCCATCAGTGGCGCCTACTACAATGAG.

By frequency, this clone registers medium-sized. The observed sequence ends 3 residues before the CDR3 terminus, with the missing tail filled in from the germline J gene. This sequence joins TRBV7-4 and TRBJ2-7; D call uncertain. CDR1 is SGHVT, CDR2 SQSDAQ, per germline. Trimming took off 7 bases at V and 2 bases at J, with 21 bases between the two ends. This CDR3 comprises 16 residues. The CDR3 here is CASTRGGSRIPYEQYF. The CDR3 DNA, read in part, is TGTGCCAGCACCCGAGGCGGCTCACGTATACCCTACGAG.

On this clone itself: The read terminates 3 residues ahead of where the CDR3 ends, so the germline J gene completes it. The chain employs TRBV5-1 and TRBJ1-1; 9 positions match TRBD1. The CDR3 has 16 residues. V lost 4 bases to trimming and J lost 1 base; unmatched junction nucleotides: 8. Germline loops: CDR1 SGHRS, CDR2 YFSETQ. The CDR3 sequence is CASSSRQGEGNTEAFF. The CDR3 DNA, read in part, is TGCGCCAGCAGCAGCCGACAGGGGGAAGGGAACACTGAA. Supplemented by reference TRBV5-1 and TRBJ1-1, the full variable domain reads KAGVTQTPRYLIKTRGQQVTLSCSPISGHRSVSWYQQTPGQGLQFLFEYFSETQRNKGNFPGRFSGRQFSNSRSEMNVSTLELGDSALYLCASSSRQGEGNTEAFFGQGTRLTVV.

On this clone itself: The sequenced fragment ends 3 residues before the CDR3 boundary, so the rest is inferred from the germline J gene. The chain combines TRBV18 with TRBJ1-1; D is perhaps TRBD1 (5 bases). V was shortened by 0 bases and J by 5 bases, with 13 bases between the two germline ends. Germline V gives CDR1 KGHSH, CDR2 LQKENI. The CDR3 totals 15 residues. CDR3 loop: CASSPPSREGTEAFF. Partial CDR3 DNA: TGTGCCAGCTCACCACCTAGCAGGGAAGGAACTGAA.

The covered CDR3 bases are TGTGCCAGCAGCTTAAAGGTATCCCGAACAGATACG. It yields the protein CASSLKVSRTDT. The complete CDR3 sequence is CASSLKVSRTDTQYF. The chain uses TRBV7-9 and TRBJ2-3; no reliable D call. The CDR3 end lies 3 residues beyond the end of the read and is filled in from the germline J gene. CDR3 length: 15 residues. Trimming stripped 2 bases from V and 3 bases from J, with 12 bases between. The V gene's germline CDR1 is SEHNR and CDR2 FQNEAQ (reference sequence).

Comments on this clone: The read falls 3 residues short of the CDR3 end, and the missing part is taken from the germline J gene. V is TRBV9 and J is TRBJ2-5; D unresolved. This CDR3 comprises 13 residues. The V and J ends lost 3 bases and 5 bases respectively, with 11 bases between them. Germline-derived CDR1 and CDR2 are SGDLS and YYNGEE. The CDR3 is CASSAGTRETQYF. Incomplete CDR3 DNA: TGTGCCAGCAGCGCCGGTACCAGGGAGACC.

The CDR3 sequence is CASRGTGEDYGYTF. The DNA read from the CDR3 is TGTGCCAGTAGGGGGACAGGGGAGGACTATGGC. V and J are TRBV19 and TRBJ1-2; 10 nucleotides agree with TRBD1. The CDR3 extends 3 residues past the end of the read, so its final part is completed from the germline J gene. V shed 6 bases, J shed 3 bases, and the junction held 4 bases outside the gene matches. CDR3 length: 14 amino acids. CDR1 is LNHDA, CDR2 SQIVND, per germline (reference sequence).

This clone is labeled medium-sized based on frequency. The read ends 3 residues shy of where the CDR3 ends; the end is completed using the germline J gene. The V call is TRBV20-1, the J call TRBJ2-2; 12 bases are shared with TRBD2. CDR3 length: 17 amino acids. Germline V CDR1 and CDR2: DFQATT, SNEGSKA (reference sequence). The V segment lost 0 bases and the J segment 6 bases; nucleotides outside the gene matches: 8. CDR3 region: CSARDDGLAGFSGELFF. The sequenced CDR3 bases are TGCAGTGCTAGAGATGACGGACTAGCGGGATTTTCCGGGGAG.

In regard to this clone: The CDR3 end is not reached by the read, which stops 3 residues before it; the germline J gene fills it in. The genes are TRBV5-1 and TRBJ1-5; D remains unclear. There are 15 residues in the CDR3. The V end lost 0 bases, the J end lost 0 bases, and 7 bases lay between the germline ends. Germline V gene sequence: CDR1 SGHRS, CDR2 YFSETQ. The sequenced part of the CDR3 DNA is TGCGCCAGCAGCTTGGGCGTATATAGCAATCAGCCC. It specifies CASSLGVYSNQP. The entire CDR3 reads CASSLGVYSNQPQHF. The whole variable domain, filled in from reference TRBV5-1 and TRBJ1-5, reads KAGVTQTPRYLIKTRGQQVTLSCSPISGHRSVSWYQQTPGQGLQFLFEYFSETQRNKGNFPGRFSGRQFSNSRSEMNVSTLELGDSALYLCASSLGVYSNQPQHFGDGTRLSIL.

Worth noting for this clone: The read comes to an end 3 residues before the CDR3 does, leaving the germline J gene to fill in the end. V and J are TRBV5-5 and TRBJ2-7; either TRBD1 or TRBD2 may supply D (5 bases each). Germline V gene sequence: CDR1 SGHKS, CDR2 YYEKEE (reference sequence). There are 15 residues in the CDR3. Trimming shortened V by 1 base and J by 1 base, and 12 bases separated the two germline ends. Partial CDR3 DNA: TGTGCCAGCAGCTTGCACCGAGGGGTATCCTACGAG. It is translated as CASSLHRGVSYE. The entire CDR3 reads CASSLHRGVSYEQYF.

Concerning this clone: The CDR3 end falls 3 residues outside the read, so it is completed with the germline J gene. The V and J genes are TRBV18 and TRBJ1-1; 9 bases align to TRBD1. Germline V gene sequence: CDR1 KGHSH, CDR2 LQKENI. The junction had 9 bases not matched to a gene; V was cut back by 3 bases and J by 4 bases. The CDR3 totals 16 residues. The covered CDR3 bases are TGTGCCAGCTCACCGGAACAGGGGGCGAGAGGCACTGAA. It yields the protein CASSPEQGARGTE. The CDR3 as a whole reads CASSPEQGARGTEAFF.

Worth noting for this clone: The read terminates 3 residues before the CDR3 end, so the remaining end is supplied by the germline J gene. The chain links TRBV7-3 to TRBJ2-3; D remains ambiguous. The V gene lost 1 base and the J gene lost 2 bases, with 7 bases spanning the gap. The V gene's germline CDR1 is SGHTA and CDR2 FQGTGA. This CDR3 has 14 residues. Here the CDR3 reads CASSLSAYTDTQYF. The sequenced CDR3 bases are TGTGCCAGCAGCTTAAGCGCCTACACAGATACG.

Turning to this clone: The read terminates 3 residues before the CDR3 end, so the remaining end is supplied by the germline J gene. The gene calls are TRBV5-5 and TRBJ1-2; D gene ambiguous. The CDR3 has 15 amino acids. The germline gives CDR1 SGHKS, CDR2 YYEKEE (reference sequence). The V end lost 4 bases, the J end lost 4 bases, and 17 bases lay between the germline ends. The CDR3 sequence: CASSPDQRTSYGYTF. The part of the CDR3 DNA that was read is TGTGCCAGCAGCCCCGACCAGCGAACCTCCTATGGC.

Comments on this clone: The read comes to an end 3 residues before the CDR3 does, leaving the germline J gene to fill in the end. The chain links TRBV20-1 to TRBJ1-3, with D unclear. The germline V gene encodes CDR1 DFQATT and CDR2 SNEGSKA (reference sequence). Trimming cost V 0 bases and J 7 bases, with 10 bases left between them. The CDR3 contains 13 residues. The CDR3 spells CSAREPVVNTIYF. The DNA read from the CDR3 is TGCAGTGCTAGAGAGCCAGTCGTGAACACC.

On this clone: The missing CDR3 end, 3 residues past where the read stops, is filled in from the germline J gene. The chain is built from TRBV19 and TRBJ2-2; 8 bases agree with TRBD1. Germline V gives CDR1 LNHDA, CDR2 SQIVND (reference sequence). V lost 10 bases, J lost 3 bases, and 4 bases stayed unmatched. This CDR3 region has 13 residues. The sequenced CDR3 bases are TGTGCCATCAGGACAGGGCACACCGGGGAG. Protein sequence: CAIRTGHTGE. The whole CDR3 sequence is CAIRTGHTGELFF.

About this clone itself: The DNA ends 3 residues before the CDR3 does, and the rest of the CDR3 is filled in from the germline J gene. This chain connects TRBV2 to TRBJ1-1; 9 bases match TRBD1. From germline, CDR1 is SNHLY and CDR2 FYNNEI. V trimming: 6 bases; J trimming: 4 bases; junction bases outside the gene matches: 3. This CDR3 has 13 residues. CDR3 in amino acids: CASSLTGGTEAFF. The DNA read from the CDR3 is TGTGCCAGCAGCCTGACAGGGGGCACTGAA.

About this clone itself: The read stops 3 residues short of the end of the CDR3; the missing end is completed from the germline J gene. The J gene is TRBJ1-6, the V gene TRBV7-2, with 9 bases that match TRBD1. CDR1 and CDR2 (germline): SGHTA, FQGNSA. The CDR3 is 16 residues long. Trimming at V came to 0 bases and at J to 7 bases, leaving 4 bases not matched to a gene. The CDR3 spells CASSLAGQGSNSPLHF. CDR3 DNA, as far as it was read: TGTGCCAGCAGCTTAGCGGGACAGGGTTCCAATTCACCC.

A note on this clone: The read falls 3 residues short of the CDR3 end, and the missing part is taken from the germline J gene. The J gene is TRBJ1-2, the V gene TRBV13; 9 nucleotides match TRBD1. CDR1 is PRHDT, CDR2 FYEKMQ, per germline (reference sequence). Trimming at V came to 5 bases and at J to 5 bases, leaving 6 bases not matched to a gene. The CDR3 length is 14 residues. The CDR3 loop is CASSPGQGRYGYTF. CDR3 DNA (partial): TGTGCCAGCAGCCCCGGACAGGGGAGATATGGC.

Worth noting for this clone: Read coverage stops 3 residues before the CDR3 terminus; the germline J gene supplies the remainder. The chain couples TRBV20-1 to TRBJ2-2, with D possibly TRBD2 on 5 matching bases. Trimming shortened V by 2 bases and J by 8 bases, and 12 bases separated the two germline ends. This CDR3 comprises 13 residues. In germline, CDR1 is DFQATT, CDR2 SNEGSKA (reference sequence). The CDR3 region is CSARKLVMGELFF. CDR3 DNA (partial): TGCAGTGCTAGAAAACTAGTTATGGGGGAG.

As to this clone: The read terminates 3 residues before the CDR3 end, so the remaining end is supplied by the germline J gene. The chain carries TRBV19 and TRBJ1-2; D possibly corresponds to TRBD1 (5 bases). The length of the CDR3 is 13 residues. Germline CDR1 is LNHDA and CDR2 is SQIVND (reference sequence). CDR3 amino acids: CASSEQVRQGYTF. CDR3 bases read: TGTGCCAGTAGTGAACAGGTCCGGCAGGGC.

Turning to this clone: Read coverage stops 3 residues before the CDR3 terminus; the germline J gene supplies the remainder. The V and J genes are TRBV10-3 and TRBJ1-6, with D tentatively TRBD1 (5 bases). Trimming left V 8 bases short and J 6 bases short, with 17 bases between. Germline V gives CDR1 ENHRY, CDR2 SYGVKD. The CDR3 consists of 15 residues. The CDR3 bases that were read are TGTGCCATCTCCAACCGGGGGACTAGTAATTCACCC. Translation: CAISNRGTSNSP. The CDR3 as a whole reads CAISNRGTSNSPLHF.

As regards this clone: The read comes to an end 3 residues before the CDR3 does, leaving the germline J gene to fill in the end. The chain recombines TRBV12-3 or TRBV12-4 with TRBJ2-6, with D unclear. V was cut by 1 base and J by 0 bases, with 4 bases left in between. This CDR3 has 15 residues. CDR3 DNA (partial): TGTGCCAGCAGTTTAGGGCTCTCTGGGGCCAACGTC. This sequence encodes CASSLGLSGANV. The whole CDR3 protein is CASSLGLSGANVLTF.

On this clone: The CDR3 end is not reached by the read, which stops 3 residues before it; the germline J gene fills it in. The chain uses TRBV5-1 and TRBJ2-5; D unresolved. The ends were cut back, 2 bases at V and 1 base at J, with 6 bases in the middle. This CDR3 is built from 13 residues. Germline CDR1 reads SGHRS; CDR2 reads YFSETQ. This CDR3 reads CASSFNSQETQYF. CDR3 DNA (partial): TGCGCCAGCAGCTTCAATAGCCAAGAGACC.